This T cell receptor (beta chain) was captured in a study of human T cells and chemical hapten exposure. General study points: The study found that DPC sensitization did not change TCRs above 1 in 1000 frequency. Patch test scores rose with PT1 expanded TCR counts, a positive correlation.

The time point here: patch test 1, 2 weeks after DPC sensitization. Treatment defined: therapeutic diphenylcyclopropenone sensitization with weekly scalp DPC. The starting material, unfractionated whole blood, was used for total RNA extraction. The CDR3 spans 16 residues. The ends were cut back, 0 bases at V and 0 bases at J, with 9 bases in the middle. Per the germline V gene, CDR1 is SGDLS and CDR2 is YYNGEE. Comment on this clonotype: Its cognate antigen is unknown.

Each CDR3 protein is one row after TCRdb ran MiXCR on the RACE reads. The sample lists about 340,000 distinct CDR3 sequences; around 6.9% were seen once. The sample in question was whole blood, obtained in connection with sensitization to the hapten diphenylcyclopropenone (DPC). The TCR sequence derives from a young woman with alopecia areata. Some clones in this sample may be carry-over from other donors' samples. The rearrangement joins TRBV9 to TRBJ1-4; unclear D gene. The chain's CDR3 is CASSVAVQATNEKLFF. CDR3 bases: TGTGCCAGCAGCGTAGCGGTACAAGCAACTAATGAAAAACTGTTTTTT.